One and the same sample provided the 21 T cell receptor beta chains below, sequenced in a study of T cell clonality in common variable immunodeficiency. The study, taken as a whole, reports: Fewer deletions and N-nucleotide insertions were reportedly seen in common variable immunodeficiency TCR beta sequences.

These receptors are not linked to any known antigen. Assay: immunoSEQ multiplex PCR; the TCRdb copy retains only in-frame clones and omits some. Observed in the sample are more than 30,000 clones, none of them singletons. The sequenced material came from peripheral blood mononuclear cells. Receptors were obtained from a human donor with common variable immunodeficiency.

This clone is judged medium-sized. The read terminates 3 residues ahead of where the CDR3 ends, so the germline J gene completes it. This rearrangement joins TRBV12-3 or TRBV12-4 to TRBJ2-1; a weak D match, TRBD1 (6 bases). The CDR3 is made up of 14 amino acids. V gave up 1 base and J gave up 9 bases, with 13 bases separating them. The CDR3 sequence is CASSLEGHKGEQFF. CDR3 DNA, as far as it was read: TGTGCCAGCAGTTTAGAGGGACACAAGGGTGAG.

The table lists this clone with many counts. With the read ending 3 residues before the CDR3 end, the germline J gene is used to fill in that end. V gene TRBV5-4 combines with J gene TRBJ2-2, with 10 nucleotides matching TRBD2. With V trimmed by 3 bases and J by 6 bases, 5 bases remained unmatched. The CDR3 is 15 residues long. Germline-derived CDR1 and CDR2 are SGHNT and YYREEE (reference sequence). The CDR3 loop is CASSSAAGGPGELFF. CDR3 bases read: TGTGCCAGCAGCTCGGCAGCGGGGGGGCCCGGGGAG.

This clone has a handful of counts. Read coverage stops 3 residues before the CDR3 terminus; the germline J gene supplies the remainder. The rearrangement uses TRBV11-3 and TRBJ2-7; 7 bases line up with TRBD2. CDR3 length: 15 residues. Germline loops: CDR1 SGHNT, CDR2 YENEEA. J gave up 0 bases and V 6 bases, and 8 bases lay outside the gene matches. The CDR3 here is CASRSGTIISYEQYF. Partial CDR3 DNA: TGTGCCAGCAGGTCCGGGACTATAATCTCCTACGAG.

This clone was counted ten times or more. The sequenced part of the CDR3 DNA is TGTGCCAGTAGCCTAACACCGGGACAGGGGACCACTGAA. Its protein is CASSLTPGQGTTE. The full CDR3 is CASSLTPGQGTTEAFF. The genes are TRBV19 and TRBJ1-1; 10 bases fit TRBD1. From the germline J gene comes the end of the CDR3, since the read stops 3 residues before it. CDR3 length: 16 amino acids. In germline, CDR1 is LNHDA, CDR2 SQIVND (reference sequence). With V trimmed by 6 bases and J by 4 bases, 11 bases remained unmatched.

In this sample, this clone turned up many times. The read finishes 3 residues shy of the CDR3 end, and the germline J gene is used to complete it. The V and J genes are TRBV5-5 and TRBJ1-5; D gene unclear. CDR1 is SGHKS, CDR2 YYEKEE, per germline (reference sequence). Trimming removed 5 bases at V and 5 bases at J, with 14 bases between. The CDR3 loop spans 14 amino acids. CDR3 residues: CASSTGLEDQPQHF. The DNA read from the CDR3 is TGTGCCAGCAGTACTGGACTGGAGGATCAGCCC.

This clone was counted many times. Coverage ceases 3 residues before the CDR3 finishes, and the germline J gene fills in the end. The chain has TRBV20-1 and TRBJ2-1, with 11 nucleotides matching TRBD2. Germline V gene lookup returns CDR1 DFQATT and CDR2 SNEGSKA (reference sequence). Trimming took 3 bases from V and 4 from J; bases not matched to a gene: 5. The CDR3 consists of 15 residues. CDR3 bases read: TGCAGTGCTAGTAGGCTAGCGGGGGGTTACAATGAG. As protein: CSASRLAGGYNE. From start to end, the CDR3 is CSASRLAGGYNEQFF.

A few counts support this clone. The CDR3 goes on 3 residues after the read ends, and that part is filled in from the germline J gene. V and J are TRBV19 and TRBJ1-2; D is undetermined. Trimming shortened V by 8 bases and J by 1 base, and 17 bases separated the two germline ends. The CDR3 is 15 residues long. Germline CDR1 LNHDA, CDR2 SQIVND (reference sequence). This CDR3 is CASQYTANVNYGYTF. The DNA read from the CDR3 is TGTGCCAGTCAATACACAGCCAACGTTAACTATGGC.

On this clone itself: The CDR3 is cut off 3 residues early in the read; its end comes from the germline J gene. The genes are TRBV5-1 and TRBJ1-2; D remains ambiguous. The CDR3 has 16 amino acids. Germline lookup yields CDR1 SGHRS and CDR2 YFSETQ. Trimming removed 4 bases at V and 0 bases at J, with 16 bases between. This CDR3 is CASSPVPVSANYGYTF. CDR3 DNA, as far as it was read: TGCGCCAGCAGCCCCGTCCCGGTTTCGGCTAACTATGGC.

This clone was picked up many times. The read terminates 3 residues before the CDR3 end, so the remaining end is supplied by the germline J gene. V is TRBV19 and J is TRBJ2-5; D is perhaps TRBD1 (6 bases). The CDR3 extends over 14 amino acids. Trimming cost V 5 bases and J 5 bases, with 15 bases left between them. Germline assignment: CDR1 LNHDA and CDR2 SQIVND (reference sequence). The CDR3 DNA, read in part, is TGTGCCAGTAGTCAACAGGGCGCGATGGAGACC. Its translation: CASSQQGAMET. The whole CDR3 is CASSQQGAMETQYF.

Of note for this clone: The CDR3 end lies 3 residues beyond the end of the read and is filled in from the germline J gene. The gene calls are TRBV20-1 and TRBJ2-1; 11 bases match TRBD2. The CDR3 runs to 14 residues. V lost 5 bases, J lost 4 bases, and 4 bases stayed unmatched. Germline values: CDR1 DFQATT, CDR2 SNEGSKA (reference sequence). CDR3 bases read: TGCAGTGCTCAGCTAGCGGGGGGTTACAATGAG. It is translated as CSAQLAGGYNE. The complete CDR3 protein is CSAQLAGGYNEQFF.

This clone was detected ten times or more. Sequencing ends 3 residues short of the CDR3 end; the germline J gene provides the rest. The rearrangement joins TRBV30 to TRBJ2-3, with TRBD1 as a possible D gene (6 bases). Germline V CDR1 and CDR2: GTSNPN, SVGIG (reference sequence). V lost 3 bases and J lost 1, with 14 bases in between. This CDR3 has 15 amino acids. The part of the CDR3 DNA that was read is TGTGCCTGGAGGAAAAACAGGGCGGGCACAGATACG. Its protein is CAWRKNRAGTDT. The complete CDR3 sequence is CAWRKNRAGTDTQYF. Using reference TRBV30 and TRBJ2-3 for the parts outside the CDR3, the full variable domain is SQTIHQWPATLVQPVGSPLSLECTVEGTSNPNLYWYRQAAGRGLQLLFYSVGIGQISSEVPQNLSASRPQDRQFILSSKKLLLSDSGFYLCAWRKNRAGTDTQYFGPGTRLTVL.

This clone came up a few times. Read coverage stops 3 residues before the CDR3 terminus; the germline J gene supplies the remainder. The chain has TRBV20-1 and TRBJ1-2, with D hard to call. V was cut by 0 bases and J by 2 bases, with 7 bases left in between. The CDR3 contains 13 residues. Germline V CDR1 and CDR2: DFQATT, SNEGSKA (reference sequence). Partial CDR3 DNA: TGCAGTGCTAGAGATGCGGTGAACTATGGC. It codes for CSARDAVNYG. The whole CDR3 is CSARDAVNYGYTF.

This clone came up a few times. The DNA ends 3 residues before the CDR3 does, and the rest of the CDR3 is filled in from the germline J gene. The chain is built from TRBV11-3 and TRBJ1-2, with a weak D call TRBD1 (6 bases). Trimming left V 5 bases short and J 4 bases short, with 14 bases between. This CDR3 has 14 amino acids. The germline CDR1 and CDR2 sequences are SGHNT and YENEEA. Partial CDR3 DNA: TGTGCCAGCAGCCCAGGGGAAGAAGGCTATGGC. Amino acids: CASSPGEEGYG. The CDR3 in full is CASSPGEEGYGYTF.

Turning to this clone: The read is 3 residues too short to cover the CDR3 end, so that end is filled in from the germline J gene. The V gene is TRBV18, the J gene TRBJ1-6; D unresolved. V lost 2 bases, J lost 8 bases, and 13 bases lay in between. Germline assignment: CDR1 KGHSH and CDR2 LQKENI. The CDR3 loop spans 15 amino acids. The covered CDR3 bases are TGTGCCAGCTCACCAGCGGGCGGTTGGGATTCACCC. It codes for CASSPAGGWDSP. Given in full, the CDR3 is CASSPAGGWDSPLHF.

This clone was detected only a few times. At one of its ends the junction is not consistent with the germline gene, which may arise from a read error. Partial CDR3 DNA: TGTGCCAGCAGAGAAGCCGGGACAGGCATTGCAACTAATGAAAAA. Translated, it gives CASREAGTGIATNEK. From start to end, the CDR3 is CASREAGTGIATNEKLFF. The chain is built from TRBV6-1 and TRBJ1-4; 8 bases are a match to TRBD1. The CDR3 is cut off 3 residues early in the read; its end comes from the germline J gene. The CDR3 covers 18 residues. From germline, CDR1 is MNHNS and CDR2 SASEGT.

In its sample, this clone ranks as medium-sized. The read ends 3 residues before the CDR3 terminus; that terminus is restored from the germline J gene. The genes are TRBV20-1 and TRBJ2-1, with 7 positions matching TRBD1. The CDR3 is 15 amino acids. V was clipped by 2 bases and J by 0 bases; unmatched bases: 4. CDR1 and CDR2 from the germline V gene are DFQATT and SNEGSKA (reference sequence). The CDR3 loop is CSARSRGSSYNEQFF. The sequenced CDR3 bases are TGCAGTGCTAGAAGCAGGGGGAGCTCCTACAATGAG.

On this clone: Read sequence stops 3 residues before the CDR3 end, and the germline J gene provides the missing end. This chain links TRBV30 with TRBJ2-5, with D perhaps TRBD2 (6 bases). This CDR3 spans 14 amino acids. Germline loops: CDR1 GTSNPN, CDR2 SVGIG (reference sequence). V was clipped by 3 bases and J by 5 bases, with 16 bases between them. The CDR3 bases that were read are TGTGCCTGGAGATTTAGCCAGACTAGGGAGACC. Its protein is CAWRFSQTRET. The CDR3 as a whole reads CAWRFSQTRETQYF.

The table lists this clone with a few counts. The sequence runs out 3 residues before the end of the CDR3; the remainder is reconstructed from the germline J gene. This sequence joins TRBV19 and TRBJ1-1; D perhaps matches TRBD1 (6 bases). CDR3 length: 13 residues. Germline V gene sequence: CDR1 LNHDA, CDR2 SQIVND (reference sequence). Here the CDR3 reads CASSIPAGAEAFF. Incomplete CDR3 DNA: TGTGCCAGTAGTATTCCCGCGGGGGCGGAA. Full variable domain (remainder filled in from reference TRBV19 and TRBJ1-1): DGGITQSPKYLFRKEGQNVTLSCEQNLNHDAMYWYRQDPGQGLRLIYYSQIVNDFQKGDIAEGYSVSREKKESFPLTVTSAQKNPTAFYLCASSIPAGAEAFFGQGTRLTVV.

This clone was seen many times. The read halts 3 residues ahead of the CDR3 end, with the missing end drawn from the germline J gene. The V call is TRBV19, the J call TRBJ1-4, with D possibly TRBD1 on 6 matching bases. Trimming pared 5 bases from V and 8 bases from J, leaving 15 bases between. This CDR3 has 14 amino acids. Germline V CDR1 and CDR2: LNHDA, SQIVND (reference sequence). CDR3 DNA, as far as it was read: TGTGCCAGTAGTTCCGGGGACACGGGGGAAAAA. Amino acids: CASSSGDTGEK. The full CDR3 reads CASSSGDTGEKLFF.

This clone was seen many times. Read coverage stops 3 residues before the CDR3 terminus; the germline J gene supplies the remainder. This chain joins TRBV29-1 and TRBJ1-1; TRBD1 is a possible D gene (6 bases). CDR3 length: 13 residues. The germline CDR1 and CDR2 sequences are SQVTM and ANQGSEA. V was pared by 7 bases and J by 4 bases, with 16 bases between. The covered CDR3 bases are TGCAGCGCCGAGGGTGGACAGCTCACTGAA. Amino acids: CSAEGGQLTE. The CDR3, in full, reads CSAEGGQLTEAFF. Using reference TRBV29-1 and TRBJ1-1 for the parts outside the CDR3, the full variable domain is SAVISQKPSRDICQRGTSLTIQCQVDSQVTMMFWYRQQPGQSLTLIATANQGSEATYESGFVIDKFPISRPNLTFSTLTVSNMSPEDSSIYLCSAEGGQLTEAFFGQGTRLTVV.

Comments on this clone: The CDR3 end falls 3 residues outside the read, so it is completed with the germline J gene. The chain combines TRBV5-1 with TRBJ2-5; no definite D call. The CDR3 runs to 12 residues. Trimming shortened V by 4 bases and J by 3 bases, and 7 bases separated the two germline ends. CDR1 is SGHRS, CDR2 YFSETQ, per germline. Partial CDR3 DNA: TGCGCCAGCAGCGTTAACAAAGAGACC. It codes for CASSVNKET. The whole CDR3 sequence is CASSVNKETQYF.